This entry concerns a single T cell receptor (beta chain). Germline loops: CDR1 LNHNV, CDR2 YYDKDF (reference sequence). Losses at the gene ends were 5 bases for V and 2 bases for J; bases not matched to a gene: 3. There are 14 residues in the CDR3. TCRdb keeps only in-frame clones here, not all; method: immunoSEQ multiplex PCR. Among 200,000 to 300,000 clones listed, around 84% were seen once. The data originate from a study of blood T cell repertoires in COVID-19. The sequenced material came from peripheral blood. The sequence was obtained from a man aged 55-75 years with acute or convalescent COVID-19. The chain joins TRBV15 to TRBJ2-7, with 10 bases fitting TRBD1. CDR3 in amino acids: CATSSDRGAYEQYF. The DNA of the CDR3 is TGTGCCACCAGCTCGGACAGGGGGGCCTACGAGCAGTACTTC.